This T cell receptor beta chain was obtained from a study of shared clonotypes between healthy human individuals. Study-level information: Researchers drew samples from a couple of women and three men aged 18 to 49. Study-level points and caveats: The represented genetic and exposure-history diversity was limited by the small number of donors. Estimated clonotype richness was generally higher in naive than memory subsets.

Trimming cost V 2 bases and J 7 bases, with 6 bases left between them. This CDR3 is built from 12 residues. Germline CDR1 reads MNHNS; CDR2 reads SASEGT. CD45RO-negative CD8 cells positively selected for CCR7 made up the naive population, which excluded terminally differentiated effector memory CD45RA+ cells. Sequencing used immunoSEQ multiplex PCR; TCRdb keeps in-frame clones, though not all of them. The table lists around 2.1 million clones, roughly 91% of them singletons. Points on this clone: Antigen: not known.

The chain joins TRBV6-1 to TRBJ1-5, with D hard to call. Specimen: naive CD8+ T cells from PBMCs. The source of this sequence is a young man in good health. Some clones in this sample may be carry-over from other donors' samples. CDR3 DNA sequence: TGTGCCAGCAGTGAACGCCCCCAGCCCCAGCATTTT. Its translation is CASSERPQPQHF.